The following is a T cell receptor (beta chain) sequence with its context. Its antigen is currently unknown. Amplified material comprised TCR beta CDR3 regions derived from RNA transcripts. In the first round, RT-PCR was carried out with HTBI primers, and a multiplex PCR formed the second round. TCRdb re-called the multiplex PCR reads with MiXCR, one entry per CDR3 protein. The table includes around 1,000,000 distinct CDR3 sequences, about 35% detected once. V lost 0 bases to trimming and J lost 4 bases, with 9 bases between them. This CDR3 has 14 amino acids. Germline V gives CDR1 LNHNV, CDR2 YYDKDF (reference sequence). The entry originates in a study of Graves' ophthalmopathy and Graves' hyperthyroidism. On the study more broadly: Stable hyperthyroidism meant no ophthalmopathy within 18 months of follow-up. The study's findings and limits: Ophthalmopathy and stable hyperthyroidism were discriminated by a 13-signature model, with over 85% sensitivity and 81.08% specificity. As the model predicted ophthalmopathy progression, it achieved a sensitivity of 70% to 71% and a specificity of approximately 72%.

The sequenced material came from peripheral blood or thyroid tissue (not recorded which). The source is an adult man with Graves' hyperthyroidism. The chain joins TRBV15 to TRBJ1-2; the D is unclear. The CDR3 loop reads CATSRDSQSYGYTF. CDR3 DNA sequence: TGTGCCACCAGCAGAGATTCACAGAGCTATGGCTACACCTTC.